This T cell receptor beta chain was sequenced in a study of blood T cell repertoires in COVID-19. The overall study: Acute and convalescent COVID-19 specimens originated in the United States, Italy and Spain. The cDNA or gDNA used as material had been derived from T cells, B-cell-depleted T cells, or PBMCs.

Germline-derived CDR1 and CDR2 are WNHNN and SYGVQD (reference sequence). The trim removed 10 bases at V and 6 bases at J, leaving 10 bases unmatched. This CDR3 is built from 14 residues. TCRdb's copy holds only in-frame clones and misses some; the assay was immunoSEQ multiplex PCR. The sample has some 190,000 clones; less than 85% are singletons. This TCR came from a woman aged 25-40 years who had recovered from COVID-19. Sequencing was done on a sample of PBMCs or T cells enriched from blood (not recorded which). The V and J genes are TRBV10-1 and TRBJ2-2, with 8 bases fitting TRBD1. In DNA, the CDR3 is TGCGCCACGGGTGGGCAGGGGGCCCCCGGGGAGCTGTTTTTT. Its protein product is CATGGQGAPGELFF.